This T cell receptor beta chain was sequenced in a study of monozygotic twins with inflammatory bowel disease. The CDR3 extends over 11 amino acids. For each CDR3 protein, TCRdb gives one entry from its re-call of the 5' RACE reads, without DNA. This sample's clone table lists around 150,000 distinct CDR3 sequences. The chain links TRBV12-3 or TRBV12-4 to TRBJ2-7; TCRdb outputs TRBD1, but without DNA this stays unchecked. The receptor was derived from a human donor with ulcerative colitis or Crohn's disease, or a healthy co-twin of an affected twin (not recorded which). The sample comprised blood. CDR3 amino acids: CASSQRGEQYF.